One TCR beta chain is described in this entry. These data originate in a study of blood T cell repertoires in COVID-19. Sequencing was performed with immunoSEQ multiplex PCR; in TCRdb, only in-frame clones are kept and a portion is missing. Of under 200,000 clones in the sample, 88% are singletons; the top ten hold 5% to 6.5%. The CDR3 runs to 13 residues. The germline CDR1 and CDR2 sequences are KGHSH and LQKENI. Deletions cut 5 bases from V and 4 bases from J, with 12 bases between. The V and J genes are TRBV18 and TRBJ2-7; D call uncertain. The sequence came from a man in his forties with active or convalescent COVID-19. The specimen was peripheral blood. DNA for the CDR3: TGTGCCAGCTCATCAAAGACAACTTACGAGCAGTACTTC. This translates into CASSSKTTYEQYF.